The sequence of this T cell receptor beta chain was determined in a study of control samples from healthy donors and cancer patients. This CDR3 is 19 amino acids long. Trimming left V 1 base short and J 1 base short, with 22 bases between. Germline CDR1 MGHRA, CDR2 YSYEKL. This table comes from immunoSEQ multiplex PCR, and its TCRdb copy is limited to in-frame clones, with some not included. The sample yields about 48,000 clones, over 90% seen once. What was sequenced was PBMCs. V is TRBV4-1 and J is TRBJ2-5; tentatively, D is TRBD1 (7 bases). This sequence was found in a woman in her forties or fifties with head and neck cancer. The CDR3 coding sequence is TGCGCCAGCAGCCAAGCTCTGGGAGGCAGGGGGATCGGCCAAGAGACCCAGTACTTC. Its translation is CASSQALGGRGIGQETQYF.